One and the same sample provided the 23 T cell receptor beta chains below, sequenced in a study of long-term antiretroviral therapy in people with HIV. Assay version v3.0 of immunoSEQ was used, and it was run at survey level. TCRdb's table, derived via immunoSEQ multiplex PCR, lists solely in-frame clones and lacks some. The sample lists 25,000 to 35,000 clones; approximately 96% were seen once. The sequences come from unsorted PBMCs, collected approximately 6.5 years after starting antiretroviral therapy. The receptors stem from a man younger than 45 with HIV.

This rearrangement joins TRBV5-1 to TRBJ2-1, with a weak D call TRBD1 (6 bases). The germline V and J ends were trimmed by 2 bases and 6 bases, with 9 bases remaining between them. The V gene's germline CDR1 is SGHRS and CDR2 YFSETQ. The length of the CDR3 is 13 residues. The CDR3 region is CASSLTGFNEQFF. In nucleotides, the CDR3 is TGCGCCAGCAGCTTAACAGGGTTCAATGAGCAGTTCTTC.

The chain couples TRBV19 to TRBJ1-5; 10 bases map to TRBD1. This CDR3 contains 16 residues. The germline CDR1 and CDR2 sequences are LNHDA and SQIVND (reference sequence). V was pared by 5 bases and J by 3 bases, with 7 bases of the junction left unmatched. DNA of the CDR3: TGTGCCAGTAGTGACCGACAGGGGGCATTCAATCAGCCCCAGCATTTT. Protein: CASSDRQGAFNQPQHF. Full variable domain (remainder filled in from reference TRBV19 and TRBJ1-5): DGGITQSPKYLFRKEGQNVTLSCEQNLNHDAMYWYRQDPGQGLRLIYYSQIVNDFQKGDIAEGYSVSREKKESFPLTVTSAQKNPTAFYLCASSDRQGAFNQPQHFGDGTRLSIL.

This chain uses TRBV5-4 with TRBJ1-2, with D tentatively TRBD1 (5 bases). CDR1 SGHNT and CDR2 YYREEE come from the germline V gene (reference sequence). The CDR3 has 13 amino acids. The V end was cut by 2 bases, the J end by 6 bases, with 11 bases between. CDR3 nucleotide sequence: TGTGCCAGCAGCTTCTCTAAAGGGGATGGCTACACCTTC. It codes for CASSFSKGDGYTF.

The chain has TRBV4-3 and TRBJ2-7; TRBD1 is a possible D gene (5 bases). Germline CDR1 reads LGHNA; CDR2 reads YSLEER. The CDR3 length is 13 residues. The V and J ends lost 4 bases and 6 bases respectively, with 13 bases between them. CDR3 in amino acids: CASSPSDIGEQYF. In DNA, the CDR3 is TGCGCCAGCAGCCCTTCGGACATTGGCGAGCAGTACTTC.

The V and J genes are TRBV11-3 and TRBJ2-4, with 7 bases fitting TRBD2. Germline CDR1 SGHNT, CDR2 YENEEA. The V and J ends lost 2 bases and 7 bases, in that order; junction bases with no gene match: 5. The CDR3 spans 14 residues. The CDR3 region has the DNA TGTGCCAGCAGCTTAATATCCGGGAGGAACATTCAGTACTTC. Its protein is CASSLISGRNIQYF.

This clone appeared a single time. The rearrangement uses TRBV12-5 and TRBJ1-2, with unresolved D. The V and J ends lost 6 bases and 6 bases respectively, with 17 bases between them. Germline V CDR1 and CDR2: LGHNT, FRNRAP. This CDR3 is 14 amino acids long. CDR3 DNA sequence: TGTGCTAGTGGGTACGAGACCGTCGTCCATGGCTACACCTTC. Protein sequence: CASGYETVVHGYTF.

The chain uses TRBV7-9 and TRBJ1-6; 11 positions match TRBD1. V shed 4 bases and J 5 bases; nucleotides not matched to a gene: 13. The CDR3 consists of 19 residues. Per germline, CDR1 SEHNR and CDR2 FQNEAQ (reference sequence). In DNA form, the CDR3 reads TGTGCCAGCAGCTCACGGAGGACAGGGGGCCAAATAAATAATTCACCCCTCCACTTT. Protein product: CASSSRRTGGQINNSPLHF.

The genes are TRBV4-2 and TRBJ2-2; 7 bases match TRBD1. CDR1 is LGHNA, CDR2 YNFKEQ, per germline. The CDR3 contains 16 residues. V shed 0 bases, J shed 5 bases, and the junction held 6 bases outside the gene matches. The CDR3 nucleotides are TGTGCCAGCAGCCAAGATGCGCCAGGGGGTACCGGGGAGCTGTTTTTT. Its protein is CASSQDAPGGTGELFF.

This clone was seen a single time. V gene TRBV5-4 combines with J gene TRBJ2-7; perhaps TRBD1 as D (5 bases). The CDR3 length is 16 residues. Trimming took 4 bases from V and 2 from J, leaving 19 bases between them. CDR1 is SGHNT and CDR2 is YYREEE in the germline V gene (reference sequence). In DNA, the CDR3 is TGTGCCAGCAGCCCTCCGACAGTTTCAATCCCCTACGAGCAGTACTTC. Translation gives CASSPPTVSIPYEQYF.

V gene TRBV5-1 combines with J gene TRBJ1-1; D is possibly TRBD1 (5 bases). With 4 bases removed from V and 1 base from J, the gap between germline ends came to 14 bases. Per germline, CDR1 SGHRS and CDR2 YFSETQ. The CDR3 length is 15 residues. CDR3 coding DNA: TGCGCCAGCAGCCCGGGGGGGGAAGGGAACACTGAAGCTTTCTTT. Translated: CASSPGGEGNTEAFF.

The DNA of the CDR3 is TGCGCCAGCAGCTCCCCCGGGGATACTAATGAAAAACTGTTTTTT. This gives the protein CASSSPGDTNEKLFF. The chain couples TRBV5-1 to TRBJ1-4; no reliable D call. This CDR3 spans 15 amino acids. From germline, CDR1 is SGHRS and CDR2 YFSETQ. Trimming removed 3 bases from V and 2 bases from J, with 11 bases in between.

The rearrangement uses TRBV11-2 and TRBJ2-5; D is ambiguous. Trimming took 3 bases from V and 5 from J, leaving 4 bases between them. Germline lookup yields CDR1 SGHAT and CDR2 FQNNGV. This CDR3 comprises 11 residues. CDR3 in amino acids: CASSLGETQYF. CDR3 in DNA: TGTGCCAGCAGCTTGGGGGAGACCCAGTACTTC.

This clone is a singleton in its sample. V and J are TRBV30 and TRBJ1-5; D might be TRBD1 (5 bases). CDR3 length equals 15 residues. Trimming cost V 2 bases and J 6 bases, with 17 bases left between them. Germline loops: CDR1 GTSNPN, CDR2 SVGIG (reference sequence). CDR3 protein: CAWSRGGGLGQPQHF. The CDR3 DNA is TGTGCCTGGAGTCGTGGGGGAGGTTTGGGTCAGCCCCAGCATTTT.

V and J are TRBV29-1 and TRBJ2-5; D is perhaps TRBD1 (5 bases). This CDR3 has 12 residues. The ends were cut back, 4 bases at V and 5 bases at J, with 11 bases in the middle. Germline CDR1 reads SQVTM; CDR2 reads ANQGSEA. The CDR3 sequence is CSVVGRGETQYF. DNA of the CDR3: TGCAGCGTTGTGGGTAGGGGTGAGACCCAGTACTTC.

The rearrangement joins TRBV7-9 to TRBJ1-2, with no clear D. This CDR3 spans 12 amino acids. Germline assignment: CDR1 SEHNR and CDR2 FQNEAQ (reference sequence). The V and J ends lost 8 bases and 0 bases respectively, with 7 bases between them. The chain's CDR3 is CASLGTNYGYTF. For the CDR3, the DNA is TGTGCCAGCCTCGGGACTAACTATGGCTACACCTTC.

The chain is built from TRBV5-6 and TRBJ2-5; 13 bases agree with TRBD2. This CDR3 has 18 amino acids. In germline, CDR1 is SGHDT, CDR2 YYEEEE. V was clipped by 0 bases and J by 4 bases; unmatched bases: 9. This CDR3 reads CASSLGLAGGGGRETQYF. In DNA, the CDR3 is TGTGCCAGCAGCTTGGGACTAGCGGGGGGCGGCGGGAGAGAGACCCAGTACTTC.

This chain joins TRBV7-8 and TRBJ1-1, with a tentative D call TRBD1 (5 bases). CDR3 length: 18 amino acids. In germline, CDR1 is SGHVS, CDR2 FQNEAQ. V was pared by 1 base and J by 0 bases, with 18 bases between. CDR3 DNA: TGTGCCAGCAGCTTAGATCTTTGGTGGAGGGGCCTGAACACTGAAGCTTTCTTT. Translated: CASSLDLWWRGLNTEAFF.

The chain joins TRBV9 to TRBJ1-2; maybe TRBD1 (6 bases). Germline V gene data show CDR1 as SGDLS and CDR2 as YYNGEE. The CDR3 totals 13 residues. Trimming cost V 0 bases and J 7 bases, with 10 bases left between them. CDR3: CASSVEGVGGYTF. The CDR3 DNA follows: TGTGCCAGCAGCGTAGAGGGGGTCGGTGGCTACACCTTC. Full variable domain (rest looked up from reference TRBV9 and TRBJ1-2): DSGVTQTPKHLITATGQRVTLRCSPRSGDLSVYWYQQSLDQGLQFLIQYYNGEERAKGNILERFSAQQFPDLHSELNLSSLELGDSALYFCASSVEGVGGYTFGSGTRLTVV.

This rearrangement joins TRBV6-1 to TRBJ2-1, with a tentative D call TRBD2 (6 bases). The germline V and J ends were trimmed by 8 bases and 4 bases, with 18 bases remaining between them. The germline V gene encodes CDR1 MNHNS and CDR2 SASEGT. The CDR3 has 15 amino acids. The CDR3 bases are TGTGCCAGCGGGAGGTTCTTCCCTTCTTACAATGAGCAGTTCTTC. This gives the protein CASGRFFPSYNEQFF.

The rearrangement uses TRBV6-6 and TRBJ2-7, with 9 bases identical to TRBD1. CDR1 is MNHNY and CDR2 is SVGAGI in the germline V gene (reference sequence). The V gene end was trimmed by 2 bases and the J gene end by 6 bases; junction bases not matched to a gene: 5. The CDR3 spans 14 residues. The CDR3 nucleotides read TGTGCCAGCAGTTACCTGGGGACAGGGTCCGAGCAGTACTTC. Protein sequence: CASSYLGTGSEQYF.

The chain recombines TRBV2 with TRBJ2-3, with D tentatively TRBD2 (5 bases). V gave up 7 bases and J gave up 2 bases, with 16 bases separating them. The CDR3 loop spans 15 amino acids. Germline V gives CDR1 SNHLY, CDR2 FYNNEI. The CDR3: CASIGILVATDTQYF. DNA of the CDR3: TGTGCCAGCATCGGGATTCTCGTCGCCACAGATACGCAGTATTTT.

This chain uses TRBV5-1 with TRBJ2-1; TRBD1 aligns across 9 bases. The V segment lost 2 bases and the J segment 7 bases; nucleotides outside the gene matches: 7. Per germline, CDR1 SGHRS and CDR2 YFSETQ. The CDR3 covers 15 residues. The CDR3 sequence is CASSLTGGAENEQFF. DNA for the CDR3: TGCGCCAGCAGCTTAACAGGGGGCGCCGAGAATGAGCAGTTCTTC.

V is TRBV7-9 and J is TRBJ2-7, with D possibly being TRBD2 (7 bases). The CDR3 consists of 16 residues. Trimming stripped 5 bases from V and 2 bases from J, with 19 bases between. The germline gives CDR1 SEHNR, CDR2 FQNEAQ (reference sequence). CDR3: CASSRTPQGRAYEQYF. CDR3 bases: TGTGCCAGCAGCCGAACCCCCCAGGGGAGGGCCTACGAGCAGTACTTC.